This TCR beta chain was sequenced for a study of Ad26.COV2.S vaccination and SARS-CoV-2 variants. Assay used: immunoSEQ multiplex PCR; TCRdb lists only in-frame clones, some missing. The sample includes around 450,000 clones, roughly nine tenths of them seen just once. The CDR3 contains 14 residues. Trimming left V 0 bases short and J 5 bases short, with 11 bases between. Germline assignment: CDR1 SGDLS and CDR2 YYNGEE. Treatment denoted: approximately 18 received Ad26.COV2.S at low or high dose, single or two shots; five or six received placebo; per-sample allocation not given. Material that was analyzed had been drawn on day 63 after the first vaccine or placebo injection.

The TCR originated in a person between 18 and 59 years old who received the Ad26.COV2.S COVID-19 vaccine or a placebo. The chain carries TRBV9 and TRBJ2-5; TRBD2 is a possible D gene (7 bases). This sample comprised peripheral blood, obtained in a trial of Ad26.COV2.S vaccine versus placebo. In DNA form, the CDR3 reads TGTGCCAGCAGCGTAGGGCCGGGGGGCGAGACCCAGTACTTC. Translated, it gives CASSVGPGGETQYF.